These 26 T cell receptor beta chains originate from one sample sequenced in a study of OX40 agonist ivuxolimab in advanced cancers. The library was prepared using the immunoSEQ multiplex PCR assay. The clones in this table, taken by TCRdb from immuneACCESS, are in-frame only. Not every clone is retained; where verified, under half of the shortfall comes from an unresolved V gene, and the cause of the rest is unknown. The sample contains about 16,000 clones, around 90% of them found a single time. The ten largest clones take up over 25% of the sample. The specimen was CD4+ or CD8+ T cells sorted from blood, collected in a trial of the OX40 agonist ivuxolimab. Receptor source: an adult with an advanced solid tumor such as melanoma, head and neck, liver or kidney cancer.

The genes are TRBV4-3 and TRBJ2-1, with D perhaps matching TRBD1 (5 bases). This CDR3 comprises 15 residues. The V end was cut by 0 bases, the J end by 8 bases, with 14 bases between. Germline V CDR1 and CDR2: LGHNA, YSLEER. The CDR3 DNA reads as TGCGCCAGCAGCCAAGAGGTCCCAGGGCCCGATGAGCAGTTCTTC. Residues: CASSQEVPGPDEQFF.

The V and J genes are TRBV7-9 and TRBJ2-1; 10 bases line up with TRBD1. This CDR3 is built from 16 residues. With V trimmed by 1 base and J by 4 bases, 4 bases remained unmatched. Germline CDR1 is SEHNR and CDR2 is FQNEAQ (reference sequence). CDR3 nucleotide sequence: TGTGCCAGCAGCTTAGTTGGGACAGGGGCGTACAATGAGCAGTTCTTC. Residues: CASSLVGTGAYNEQFF.

This sequence joins TRBV7-9 and TRBJ1-1; 7 positions agree with TRBD1. V lost 5 bases to trimming and J lost 3 bases; unmatched junction nucleotides: 3. Germline V gene lookup returns CDR1 SEHNR and CDR2 FQNEAQ (reference sequence). CDR3 size: 13 residues. The CDR3 sequence is CASSGQVDTEAFF. Here the CDR3 DNA reads TGTGCCAGCAGCGGACAGGTGGACACTGAAGCTTTCTTT.

J is TRBJ2-1 and V is TRBV5-1; no firm D call. There are 14 residues in the CDR3. Trimming shortened V by 2 bases and J by 4 bases, and 10 bases separated the two germline ends. Germline CDR1 reads SGHRS; CDR2 reads YFSETQ. The CDR3 here is CASSLEDGYNEQFF. CDR3 in DNA: TGCGCCAGCAGCTTAGAGGACGGGTACAATGAGCAGTTCTTC.

This clone showed up just a few times. The genes are TRBV5-6 and TRBJ2-3; TRBD1 agrees at 9 bases. The V gene end was trimmed by 5 bases and the J gene end by 3 bases; junction bases not matched to a gene: 10. Germline V CDR1 and CDR2: SGHDT, YYEEEE. The CDR3 spans 16 residues. The CDR3 coding sequence is TGTGCCAGCAGACAAGCGACAGGGGGTATGACAGATACGCAGTATTTT. Translated: CASRQATGGMTDTQYF.

The CDR3 bases are TGTGCCAGCAGCGTACCATCGGGACACCCGAACACCGGGGAGCTGTTTTTT. Amino acids: CASSVPSGHPNTGELFF. This chain connects TRBV9 to TRBJ2-2; TRBD1 might be the D (6 bases). V was shortened by 1 base and J by 0 bases, with 13 bases between the two germline ends. This CDR3 comprises 17 residues. Germline V gene lookup returns CDR1 SGDLS and CDR2 YYNGEE. The full variable domain, completed using reference TRBV9 and TRBJ2-2, is DSGVTQTPKHLITATGQRVTLRCSPRSGDLSVYWYQQSLDQGLQFLIQYYNGEERAKGNILERFSAQQFPDLHSELNLSSLELGDSALYFCASSVPSGHPNTGELFFGEGSRLTVL.

The chain carries TRBV18 and TRBJ2-3; D possibly corresponds to TRBD2 (6 bases). From germline, CDR1 is KGHSH and CDR2 LQKENI. V was pared by 4 bases and J by 3 bases, with 11 bases between. The CDR3 extends over 14 amino acids. The CDR3 spells CASSRSGVTDTQYF. CDR3 coding DNA: TGTGCCAGCTCACGGTCGGGAGTTACAGATACGCAGTATTTT.

The chain recombines TRBV18 with TRBJ2-1, with D perhaps TRBD1 (6 bases). CDR1 and CDR2 (germline): KGHSH, LQKENI. There are 13 residues in the CDR3. Trimming removed 0 bases at V and 14 bases at J, with 14 bases between. The CDR3 bases are TGTGCCAGCTCACCACCGAACAGGGAGACGGAGTTCTTC. It yields the protein CASSPPNRETEFF.

The chain carries TRBV6-5 and TRBJ2-7, with 7 bases lining up with TRBD1. V shed 4 bases and J 3 bases; nucleotides not matched to a gene: 6. Germline-derived CDR1 and CDR2 are MNHEY and SVGAGI. The CDR3 has 14 amino acids. In nucleotides, the CDR3 is TGTGCCAGCAGTTTTACCCGGGACAGCTACGAGCAGTACTTC. This sequence encodes CASSFTRDSYEQYF.

Turning to this clone: Other DNA sequences in this specimen translate into the identical CDR3. The rearrangement links TRBV20-1 to TRBJ2-7; no firm D call. In germline, CDR1 is DFQATT, CDR2 SNEGSKA (reference sequence). Trimming removed 3 bases from V and 3 bases from J, with 6 bases in between. There are 11 residues in the CDR3. CDR3 sequence: CSARDYYEQYF. Here the CDR3 DNA reads TGCAGTGCTAGGGATTACTACGAGCAGTACTTC.

This sequence joins TRBV4-2 and TRBJ2-2; no clear D. V lost 7 bases to trimming and J lost 5 bases, with 14 bases between them. This CDR3 is 14 amino acids long. Germline V gene lookup returns CDR1 LGHNA and CDR2 YNFKEQ. CDR3 sequence reads: CASTSAPKTGELFF. CDR3 coding DNA: TGTGCCAGCACCAGTGCCCCAAAGACCGGGGAGCTGTTTTTT.

To note about this clone: Since a far larger clone is one base different, this is likely a read error. The chain combines TRBV1 with TRBJ2-1; TRBD2, as called in the table, went unchecked against the DNA. TRBV1 is a pseudogene locus. This CDR3 has 13 residues. CDR3 DNA: TGCACCAGCAGCCAAGACTTCTACAATGAGCAGTTCTTC. Encoded protein: CTSSQDFYNEQFF.

As for this clone: Given a much more abundant clone one base away, this may be a read error. The rearrangement links TRBV6-1 to TRBJ1-4; D is perhaps TRBD1 (5 bases). CDR1 and CDR2 from the germline V gene are MNHNS and SASEGT. This CDR3 comprises 18 residues. This chain's CDR3 is CASSEGPFVGGTNEKLLF. DNA for the CDR3: TGTGCCAGCAGTGAAGGTCCCTTCGTGGGGGGAACTAATGAAAAACTGCTTTTT.

The DNA for the CDR3 is TGCAGCGTTGAGCTGGACGCCCTTAGCACAGATACGCAGTATTTT. Translation: CSVELDALSTDTQYF. The chain employs TRBV29-1 and TRBJ2-3, with unresolved D. The V end was cut by 3 bases, the J end by 0 bases, with 13 bases between. This CDR3 is 15 amino acids long. The germline V gene has CDR1 SQVTM and CDR2 ANQGSEA.

The chain combines TRBV25-1 with TRBJ1-1, with D hard to call. In germline, CDR1 is MGHDK, CDR2 SYGVNS. This CDR3 spans 12 amino acids. V gave up 6 bases and J gave up 1 base, with 6 bases separating them. The CDR3 DNA follows: TGTGCCAGCAGCCCAGGGAACACTGAAGCTTTCTTT. Encoded protein: CASSPGNTEAFF.

V usage is TRBV9 and J usage is TRBJ2-7; 7 positions match TRBD2. CDR1 and CDR2 (germline): SGDLS, YYNGEE. J gave up 2 bases and V 3 bases, and 8 bases lay outside the gene matches. The CDR3 contains 15 residues. CDR3 in DNA: TGTGCCAGCAGCGGATCTGGGGGGAGGGCCTACGAGCAGTACTTC. Protein product: CASSGSGGRAYEQYF.

J is TRBJ2-7 and V is TRBV30; 9 bases agree with TRBD1. The CDR3 runs 15 residues. The V gene's germline CDR1 is GTSNPN and CDR2 SVGIG (reference sequence). With 5 bases clipped from V and 4 bases from J, the junction kept 12 bases outside the gene matches. CDR3 protein: CAWETITGGRYEQYF. The CDR3 nucleotides are TGTGCCTGGGAGACGATAACAGGGGGCCGGTACGAGCAGTACTTC.

J is TRBJ2-1 and V is TRBV2; 16 bases fit TRBD2. The CDR3 has 18 residues. The V and J ends lost 1 base and 4 bases, in that order; junction bases with no gene match: 4. CDR1 is SNHLY, CDR2 FYNNEI, per germline. The CDR3 DNA is TGTGCCAGCAGTGAAGTGGGACTAGCGGGAGGGCCGTACAATGAGCAGTTCTTC. It codes for CASSEVGLAGGPYNEQFF.

Notes on this clone: At one of its ends the junction is not consistent with the germline gene, which may arise from a read error. The chain has TRBV5-4 and TRBJ2-7, with unresolved D. There are 14 residues in the CDR3. The germline CDR1 and CDR2 sequences are SGHNT and YYREEE (reference sequence). CDR3 sequence (DNA): TGTGCCAGCAGCTTGGGACTGATTCCCTACGGGCAGTACTTC. Its protein product is CASSLGLIPYGQYF.

The chain combines TRBV6-6 with TRBJ2-5; D not resolved. In germline, CDR1 is MNHNY, CDR2 SVGAGI (reference sequence). The CDR3 has 14 residues. Trimming took off 2 bases at V and 1 base at J, with 8 bases between the two ends. CDR3 loop: CASSYVGFQETQYF. The CDR3 coding sequence is TGTGCCAGCAGTTACGTCGGGTTCCAAGAGACCCAGTACTTC.

V and J are TRBV4-3 and TRBJ2-7; tentatively, D is TRBD2 (5 bases). The germline V and J ends were trimmed by 0 bases and 1 base, with 13 bases remaining between them. There are 16 residues in the CDR3. Germline assignment: CDR1 LGHNA and CDR2 YSLEER. The CDR3 here is CASSQEWRVLSYEQYF. In DNA form, the CDR3 reads TGCGCCAGCAGCCAAGAGTGGCGGGTGTTATCCTACGAGCAGTACTTC.

The gene calls are TRBV7-2 and TRBJ2-3; the match to TRBD2 covers 11 bases. The V gene's germline CDR1 is SGHTA and CDR2 FQGNSA. The CDR3 sequence is 16 residues long. J gave up 5 bases and V 5 bases, and 9 bases lay outside the gene matches. The CDR3 spells CASSGVLAGERDTQYF. The DNA for the CDR3 is TGTGCCAGCAGCGGAGTACTAGCGGGGGAAAGAGATACGCAGTATTTT.

DNA of the CDR3: TGTGCCAGTAGCCTAACGGGATACCGGGGGTCCTACGAGCAGTACTTC. Amino acids: CASSLTGYRGSYEQYF. This rearrangement joins TRBV19 to TRBJ2-7, with D perhaps matching TRBD2 (6 bases). The CDR3 loop spans 16 amino acids. Germline loops: CDR1 LNHDA, CDR2 SQIVND (reference sequence). The V and J ends lost 6 bases and 1 base respectively, with 19 bases between them.

The chain links TRBV27 to TRBJ2-3; D not resolved. Germline values: CDR1 MNHEY, CDR2 SMNVEV (reference sequence). CDR3 length: 13 residues. V shed 5 bases and J shed 5 bases, with 11 bases lying between them. CDR3 DNA: TGTGCCAGCAGTCCGAGACGGGTAGATACGCAGTATTTT. This encodes CASSPRRVDTQYF.

The chain employs TRBV4-1 and TRBJ2-7; 7 bases map to TRBD2. The CDR3 contains 15 residues. Trimming at V came to 0 bases and at J to 3 bases, leaving 5 bases not matched to a gene. Germline-derived CDR1 and CDR2 are MGHRA and YSYEKL. CDR3 protein: CASSQDGGSHYEQYF. The CDR3, as DNA: TGCGCCAGCAGCCAAGACGGCGGGAGCCACTACGAGCAGTACTTC.

Only one count was recorded for this clone. The chain joins TRBV5-5 to TRBJ2-4; 7 bases agree with TRBD1. The CDR3 contains 14 residues. With V trimmed by 0 bases and J by 6 bases, 3 bases remained unmatched. Germline values: CDR1 SGHKS, CDR2 YYEKEE (reference sequence). The CDR3 spells CASSLGQGGNIQYF. The CDR3 nucleotides are TGTGCCAGCAGCTTGGGACAGGGTGGAAACATTCAGTACTTC.